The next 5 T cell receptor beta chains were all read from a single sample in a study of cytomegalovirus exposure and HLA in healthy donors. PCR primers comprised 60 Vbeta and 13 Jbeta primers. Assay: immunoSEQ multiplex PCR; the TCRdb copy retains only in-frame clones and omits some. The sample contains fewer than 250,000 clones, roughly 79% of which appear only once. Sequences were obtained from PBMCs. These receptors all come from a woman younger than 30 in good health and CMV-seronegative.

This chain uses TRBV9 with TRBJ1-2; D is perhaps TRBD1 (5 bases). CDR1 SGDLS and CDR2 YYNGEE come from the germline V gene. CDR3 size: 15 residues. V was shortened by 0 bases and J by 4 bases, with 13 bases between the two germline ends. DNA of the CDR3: TGTGCCAGCAGCGTAGGGGAGGGGCGAATCTATGGCTACACCTTC. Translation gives CASSVGEGRIYGYTF.

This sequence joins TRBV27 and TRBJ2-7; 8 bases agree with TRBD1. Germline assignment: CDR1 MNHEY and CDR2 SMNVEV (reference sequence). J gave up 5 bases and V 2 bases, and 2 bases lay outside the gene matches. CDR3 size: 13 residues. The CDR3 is CASSLNRGDEQYF. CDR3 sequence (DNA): TGTGCCAGCAGTTTAAACAGGGGGGACGAGCAGTACTTC.

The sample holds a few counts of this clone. The CDR3 region is CASIHRELYEQYF. CDR3 in DNA: TGTGCCAGCATACACAGGGAGCTCTACGAGCAGTACTTC. The chain uses TRBV28 and TRBJ2-7; tentatively, D is TRBD1 (6 bases). Trimming removed 7 bases at V and 3 bases at J, with 13 bases between. The CDR3 totals 13 residues. Germline CDR1 MDHEN, CDR2 SYDVKM. The full variable domain, in which reference TRBV28 and TRBJ2-7 provide the parts outside the CDR3, is DVKVTQSSRYLVKRTGEKVFLECVQDMDHENMFWYRQDPGLGLRLIYFSYDVKMKEKGDIPEGYSVSREKKERFSLILESASTNQTSMYLCASIHRELYEQYFGPGTRLTVT.

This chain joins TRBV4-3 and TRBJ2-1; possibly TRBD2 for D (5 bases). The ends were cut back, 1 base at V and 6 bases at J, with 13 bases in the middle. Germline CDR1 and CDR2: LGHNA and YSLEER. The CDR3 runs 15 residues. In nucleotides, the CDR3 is TGCGCCAGCAGCCAAGCCGAACGGGGTTTCAATGAGCAGTTCTTC. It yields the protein CASSQAERGFNEQFF.

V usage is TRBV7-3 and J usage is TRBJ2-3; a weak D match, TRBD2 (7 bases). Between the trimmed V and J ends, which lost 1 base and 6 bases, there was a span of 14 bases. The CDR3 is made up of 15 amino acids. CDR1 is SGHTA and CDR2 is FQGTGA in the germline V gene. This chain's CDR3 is CASSLMGTGGDTQYF. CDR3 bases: TGTGCCAGCAGCTTAATGGGGACGGGGGGCGATACGCAGTATTTT.